These 10 T cell receptor beta chains were all obtained from the same sample, sequenced in a study of T-cell memory formation after mild COVID-19. Each CDR3 protein gets one entry after TCRdb re-called the 5' RACE reads with MiXCR. Seen here are around 300,000 distinct CDR3 sequences, roughly 13% observed once, and the top ten hold about 24%. Sequencing used PBMCs or a T cell subset sorted from them (not recorded which). The source is a man between 18 and 29 years old who had mild COVID-19 (a few samples of this study predate the infection). Cell type and time point are not known.

This chain connects TRBV12-3 or TRBV12-4 to TRBJ1-4; D gene uncertain. This CDR3 is built from 14 residues. V was trimmed by 3 bases and J by 7 bases, leaving 12 bases between them. The CDR3 region has the DNA TGTGCCAGCAGTTTTGGGGTATTGCGTGAAAAACTGTTTTTT. Translation gives CASSFGVLREKLFF.

There are many counts of this clonotype. The chain carries TRBV19 and TRBJ2-1, with 9 bases aligning to TRBD1. Per the germline V gene, CDR1 is LNHDA and CDR2 is SQIVND (reference sequence). V lost 6 bases and J lost 6; bases outside the gene matches: 3. The CDR3 totals 13 residues. The CDR3: CASRTTGGNEQFF. The CDR3 coding sequence is TGTGCCAGTAGGACGACAGGGGGCAATGAGCAGTTCTTC.

This clonotype has ten or more counts. J is TRBJ2-1 and V is TRBV12-3 or TRBV12-4, with TRBD2 matching 9 bases. J gave up 9 bases and V 3 bases, and 6 bases lay outside the gene matches. This CDR3 region has 14 residues. CDR3 DNA sequence: TGTGCCAGCAGTTTGAGGCTAGCGGGGAGTGAGCAGTTCTTC. The encoded protein is CASSLRLAGSEQFF.

The chain has TRBV21-1 and TRBJ1-1; no check of the table's D call, TRBD1, against the DNA was made. TRBV21-1 is deemed a pseudogene. The length of the CDR3 is 18 residues. CDR3 in amino acids: CASSKVSTGDTMNTEAFF. The CDR3 region has the DNA TGTGCCAGCAGCAAAGTTTCCACAGGGGATACCATGAACACTGAAGCTTTCTTT.

This chain links TRBV20-1 with TRBJ2-7; no definite D call. Trimming left V 1 base short and J 3 bases short, with 10 bases between. The CDR3 has 13 residues. Germline values: CDR1 DFQATT, CDR2 SNEGSKA (reference sequence). In DNA form, the CDR3 reads TGCAGTGCTAGAGTAAGGCGCCGCTACGAGCAGTACTTC. It codes for CSARVRRRYEQYF.

A few counts support this clonotype. The chain is built from TRBV7-2 and TRBJ1-2; unclear D gene. CDR3 size: 12 residues. Germline CDR1 reads SGHTA; CDR2 reads FQGNSA. V shed 2 bases and J shed 7 bases, with 8 bases lying between them. The CDR3 region is CASSLMESGYTF. The CDR3 bases are TGTGCCAGCAGCTTAATGGAGAGTGGCTACACCTTC. Full variable domain (outside the CDR3, taken from reference TRBV7-2 and TRBJ1-2): GAGVSQSPSNKVTEKGKDVELRCDPISGHTALYWYRQSLGQGLEFLIYFQGNSAPDKSGLPSDRFSAERTGGSVSTLTIQRTQQEDSAVYLCASSLMESGYTFGSGTRLTVV.

This clonotype was picked up a small number of times. The chain employs TRBV4-1 and TRBJ1-4; D gene uncertain. Trimming took off 1 base at V and 1 base at J, with 7 bases between the two ends. Germline lookup yields CDR1 MGHRA and CDR2 YSYEKL. The CDR3 is 15 residues long. CDR3 residues: CASSQARLTNEKLFF. The DNA of the CDR3 is TGCGCCAGCAGCCAAGCACGGCTAACTAATGAAAAACTGTTTTTT.

This clonotype was seen only a few times. The gene calls are TRBV5-6 and TRBJ2-7, with D possibly TRBD2 on 6 matching bases. The V gene lost 3 bases and the J gene lost 13 bases, with 29 bases spanning the gap. Germline CDR1 is SGHDT and CDR2 is YYEEEE. The length of the CDR3 is 16 residues. The CDR3, as DNA: TGTGCCAGCAGCTCGCCCGCGGGGAAACCAAACCTTGGTCCATACTTC. Its translation: CASSSPAGKPNLGPYF.

The J gene is TRBJ1-6, the V gene TRBV10-3, with no clear D. CDR1 is ENHRY and CDR2 is SYGVKD in the germline V gene. The CDR3 extends over 13 amino acids. V shed 6 bases and J shed 10 bases, with 13 bases lying between them. In DNA form, the CDR3 reads TGTGCCATCAGCGAACCGGGAGTCTCACCCCTCCACTTT. This translates into CAISEPGVSPLHF.

This clonotype was seen a few times. V is TRBV7-9 and J is TRBJ1-4; perhaps TRBD1 as D (5 bases). Germline values: CDR1 SEHNR, CDR2 FQNEAQ (reference sequence). CDR3 length: 15 residues. Deletions cut 5 bases from V and 1 base from J, with 11 bases between. The CDR3 spells CASSPPQGTNEKLFF. The CDR3 DNA reads TGTGCCAGCAGCCCCCCCCAGGGAACTAATGAAAAACTGTTTTTT.